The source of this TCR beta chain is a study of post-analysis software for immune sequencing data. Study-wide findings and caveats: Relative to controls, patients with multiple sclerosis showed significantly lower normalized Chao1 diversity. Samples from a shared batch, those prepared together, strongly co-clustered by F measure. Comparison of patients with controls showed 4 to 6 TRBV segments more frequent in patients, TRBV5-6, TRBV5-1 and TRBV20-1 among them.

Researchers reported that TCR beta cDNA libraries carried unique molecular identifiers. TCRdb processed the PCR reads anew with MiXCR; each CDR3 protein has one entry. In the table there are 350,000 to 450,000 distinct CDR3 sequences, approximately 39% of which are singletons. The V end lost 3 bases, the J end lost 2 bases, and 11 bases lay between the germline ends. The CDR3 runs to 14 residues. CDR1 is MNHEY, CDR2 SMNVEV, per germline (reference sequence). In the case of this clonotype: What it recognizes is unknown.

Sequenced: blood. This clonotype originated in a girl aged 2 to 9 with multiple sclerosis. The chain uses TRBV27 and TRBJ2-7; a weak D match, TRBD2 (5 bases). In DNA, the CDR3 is TGTGCCAGCAGTTTCTTCTTCGGGACCTACGAGCAGTACTTC. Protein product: CASSFFFGTYEQYF.